Below, one T cell receptor (beta chain) is given with its context. The antigen is unknown. The data were obtained in a study of cytomegalovirus exposure and HLA in healthy donors. General study results and limits: The authors listed around 150 TCR beta chains as cytomegalovirus-associated. A later analysis linked a missense DCLRE1C variant to TCR beta V- and J-gene trimming.

CDR3 length equals 16 residues. Germline CDR1 reads ENHRY; CDR2 reads SYGVKD. Germline trimming cut 10 bases from V and 2 bases from J; bases unmatched to any gene: 10. The PCR had 60 Vbeta and 13 Jbeta primers. Assay: immunoSEQ multiplex PCR; the TCRdb copy retains only in-frame clones and omits some. The sample carries about 120,000 clones, roughly 80% recorded once. Specimen: PBMCs. The chain combines TRBV10-3 with TRBJ2-2; TRBD2 matches 10 bases. This receptor was identified in a man aged 45-65 years in good health and CMV-seropositive. The CDR3 is CATGREREGNTGELFF. The CDR3 DNA follows: TGTGCCACAGGACGGGAGCGGGAGGGAAACACCGGGGAGCTGTTTTTT.